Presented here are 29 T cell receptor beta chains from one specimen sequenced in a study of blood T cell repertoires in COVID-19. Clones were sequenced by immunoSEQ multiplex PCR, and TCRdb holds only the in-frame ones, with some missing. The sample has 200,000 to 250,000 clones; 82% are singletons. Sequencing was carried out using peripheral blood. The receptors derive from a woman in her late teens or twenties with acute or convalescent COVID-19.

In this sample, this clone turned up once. In nucleotides, the CDR3 is TGTGCCAGCAGTGAAACAGGCAGGGGGAACACTGAAGCTTTCTTT. This translates into CASSETGRGNTEAFF. The V gene is TRBV9, the J gene TRBJ1-1; possible D gene TRBD1, 6 bases. The germline gives CDR1 SGDLS, CDR2 YYNGEE. The CDR3 spans 15 residues. With 5 bases removed from V and 1 base from J, the gap between germline ends came to 15 bases.

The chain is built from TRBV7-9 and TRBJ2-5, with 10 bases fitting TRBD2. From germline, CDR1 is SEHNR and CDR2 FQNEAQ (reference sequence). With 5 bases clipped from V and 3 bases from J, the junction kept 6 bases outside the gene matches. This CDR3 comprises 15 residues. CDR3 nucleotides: TGTGCCAGCAGCGGATCCGGGACTAGCGAAGAGACCCAGTACTTC. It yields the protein CASSGSGTSEETQYF.

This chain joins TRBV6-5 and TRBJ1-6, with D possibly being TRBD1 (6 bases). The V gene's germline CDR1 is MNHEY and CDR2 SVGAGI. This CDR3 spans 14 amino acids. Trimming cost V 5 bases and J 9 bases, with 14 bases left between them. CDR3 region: CASSRQDWGSPLHF. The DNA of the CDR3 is TGTGCCAGCAGTCGACAGGATTGGGGTTCACCCCTCCACTTT.

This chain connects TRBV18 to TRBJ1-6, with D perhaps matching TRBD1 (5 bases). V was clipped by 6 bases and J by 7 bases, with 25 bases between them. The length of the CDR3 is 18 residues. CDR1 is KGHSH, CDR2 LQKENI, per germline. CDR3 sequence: CASSPMPLDRLVNSPLHF. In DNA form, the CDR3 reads TGTGCCAGCTCTCCGATGCCTCTCGACAGACTAGTAAATTCACCCCTCCACTTT.

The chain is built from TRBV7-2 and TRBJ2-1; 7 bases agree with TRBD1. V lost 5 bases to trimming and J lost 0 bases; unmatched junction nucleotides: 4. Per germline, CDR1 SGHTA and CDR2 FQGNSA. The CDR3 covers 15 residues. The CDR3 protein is CASSPYRGSYNEQFF. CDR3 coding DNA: TGTGCCAGCAGCCCTTACAGGGGCTCCTACAATGAGCAGTTCTTC.

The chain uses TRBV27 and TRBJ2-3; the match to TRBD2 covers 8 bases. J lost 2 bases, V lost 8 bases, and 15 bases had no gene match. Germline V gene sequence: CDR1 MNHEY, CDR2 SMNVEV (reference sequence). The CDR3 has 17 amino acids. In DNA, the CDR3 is TGTGCCAGCGGGTCGTTGGGTAGCGGGGAATACACAGATACGCAGTATTTT. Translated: CASGSLGSGEYTDTQYF.

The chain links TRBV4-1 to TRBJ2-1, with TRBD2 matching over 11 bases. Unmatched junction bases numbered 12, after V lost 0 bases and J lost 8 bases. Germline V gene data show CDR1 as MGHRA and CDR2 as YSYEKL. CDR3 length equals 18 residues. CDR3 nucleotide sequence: TGCGCCAGCAGCCAAGACGGTCTAGCGGGAGGAACCGGGGATGAGCAGTTCTTC. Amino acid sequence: CASSQDGLAGGTGDEQFF.

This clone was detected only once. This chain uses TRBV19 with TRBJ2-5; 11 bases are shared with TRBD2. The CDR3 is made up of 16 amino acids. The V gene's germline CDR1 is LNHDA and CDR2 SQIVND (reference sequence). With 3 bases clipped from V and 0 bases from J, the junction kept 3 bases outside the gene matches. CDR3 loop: CASSMRTSGYQETQYF. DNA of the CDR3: TGTGCCAGTAGTATGAGGACTAGCGGGTACCAAGAGACCCAGTACTTC.

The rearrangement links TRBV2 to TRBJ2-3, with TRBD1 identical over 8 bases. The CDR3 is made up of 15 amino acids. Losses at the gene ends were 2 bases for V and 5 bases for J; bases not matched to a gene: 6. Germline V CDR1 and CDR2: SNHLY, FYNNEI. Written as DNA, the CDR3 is TGTGCCAGCAGTGAATTGGCAGGGGGCCAAGATACGCAGTATTTT. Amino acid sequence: CASSELAGGQDTQYF. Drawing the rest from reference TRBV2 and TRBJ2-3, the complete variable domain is EPEVTQTPSHQVTQMGQEVILRCVPISNHLYFYWYRQILGQKVEFLVSFYNNEISEKSEIFDDQFSVERPDGSNFTLKIRSTKLEDSAMYFCASSELAGGQDTQYFGPGTRLTVL.

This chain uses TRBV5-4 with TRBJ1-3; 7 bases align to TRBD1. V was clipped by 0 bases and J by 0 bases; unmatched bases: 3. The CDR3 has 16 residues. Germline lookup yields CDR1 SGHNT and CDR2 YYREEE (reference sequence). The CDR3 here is CASSLGGQRSGNTIYF. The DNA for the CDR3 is TGTGCCAGCAGCTTGGGGGGACAGCGCTCTGGAAACACCATATATTTT.

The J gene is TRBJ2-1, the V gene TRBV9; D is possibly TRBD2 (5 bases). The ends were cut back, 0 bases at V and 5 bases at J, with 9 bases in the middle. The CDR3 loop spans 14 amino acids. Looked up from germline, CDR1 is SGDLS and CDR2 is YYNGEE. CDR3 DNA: TGTGCCAGCAGCGTAGCCGGGGAGAACAATGAGCAGTTCTTC. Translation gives CASSVAGENNEQFF.

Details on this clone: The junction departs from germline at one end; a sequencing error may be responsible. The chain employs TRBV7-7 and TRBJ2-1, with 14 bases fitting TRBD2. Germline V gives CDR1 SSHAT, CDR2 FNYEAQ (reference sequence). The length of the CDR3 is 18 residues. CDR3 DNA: TGTGCTAGCAGCCCAGGGACTAGCGGGAGTTTAGCGATCAATGAGCAGTTCTTC. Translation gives CASSPGTSGSLAINEQFF.

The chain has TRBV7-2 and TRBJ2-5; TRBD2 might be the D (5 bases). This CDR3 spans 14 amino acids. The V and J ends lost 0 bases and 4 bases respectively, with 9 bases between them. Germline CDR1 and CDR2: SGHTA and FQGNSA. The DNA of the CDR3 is TGTGCCAGCAGCTTAGCGGGAGTGGCAGAGACCCAGTACTTC. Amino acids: CASSLAGVAETQYF.

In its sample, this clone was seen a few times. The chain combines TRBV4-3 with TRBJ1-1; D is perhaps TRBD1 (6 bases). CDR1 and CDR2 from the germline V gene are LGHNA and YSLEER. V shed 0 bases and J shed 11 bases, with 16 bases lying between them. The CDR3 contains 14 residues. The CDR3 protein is CASSQDQTGLRAFF. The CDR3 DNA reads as TGCGCCAGCAGCCAAGATCAGACAGGATTAAGGGCTTTCTTT.

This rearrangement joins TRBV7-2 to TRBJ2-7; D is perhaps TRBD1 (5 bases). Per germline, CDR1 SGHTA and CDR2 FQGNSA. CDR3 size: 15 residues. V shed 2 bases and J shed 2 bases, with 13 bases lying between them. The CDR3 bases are TGTGCCAGCAGCTTACCAGGGCGGCAGACCTACGAGCAGTACTTC. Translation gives CASSLPGRQTYEQYF.

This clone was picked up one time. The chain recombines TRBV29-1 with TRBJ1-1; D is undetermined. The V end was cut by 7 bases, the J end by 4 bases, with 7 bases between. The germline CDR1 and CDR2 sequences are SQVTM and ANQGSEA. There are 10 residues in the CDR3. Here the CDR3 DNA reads TGCAGCGCCCGTCGCACTGAAGCTTTCTTT. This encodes CSARRTEAFF.

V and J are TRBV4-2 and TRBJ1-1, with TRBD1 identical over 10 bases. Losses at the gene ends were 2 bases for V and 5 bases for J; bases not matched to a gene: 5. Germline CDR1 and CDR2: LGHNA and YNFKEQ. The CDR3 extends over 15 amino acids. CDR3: CASSQPGTGVTEAFF. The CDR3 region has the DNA TGTGCCAGCAGCCAACCCGGGACAGGGGTTACTGAAGCTTTCTTT.

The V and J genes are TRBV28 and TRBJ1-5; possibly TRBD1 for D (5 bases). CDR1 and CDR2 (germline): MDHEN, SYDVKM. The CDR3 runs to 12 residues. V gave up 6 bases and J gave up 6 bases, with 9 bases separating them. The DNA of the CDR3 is TGTGCCAGCAGGCGAAGGGGTCAGCCCCAGCATTTT. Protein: CASRRRGQPQHF.

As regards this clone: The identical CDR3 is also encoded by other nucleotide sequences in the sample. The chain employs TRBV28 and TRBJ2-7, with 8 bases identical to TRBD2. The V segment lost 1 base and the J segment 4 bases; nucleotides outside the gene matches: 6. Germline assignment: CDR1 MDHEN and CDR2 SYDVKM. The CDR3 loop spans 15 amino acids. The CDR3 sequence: CASSLSVAGGYEQYF. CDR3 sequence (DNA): TGTGCCAGCAGTTTATCCGTGGCGGGAGGATACGAGCAGTACTTC.

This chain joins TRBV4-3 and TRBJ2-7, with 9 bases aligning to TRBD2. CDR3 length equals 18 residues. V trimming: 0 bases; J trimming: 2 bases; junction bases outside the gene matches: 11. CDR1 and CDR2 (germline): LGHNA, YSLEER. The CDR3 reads CASSQDPPFAGGPYEQYF. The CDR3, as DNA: TGCGCCAGCAGCCAAGATCCCCCGTTTGCGGGAGGGCCCTACGAGCAGTACTTC.

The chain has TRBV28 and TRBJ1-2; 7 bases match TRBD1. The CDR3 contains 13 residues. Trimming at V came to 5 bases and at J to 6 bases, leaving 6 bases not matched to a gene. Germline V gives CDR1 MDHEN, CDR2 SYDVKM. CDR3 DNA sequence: TGTGCCAGCAGTCTAACAGGGGCAGATGGCTACACCTTC. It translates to CASSLTGADGYTF.

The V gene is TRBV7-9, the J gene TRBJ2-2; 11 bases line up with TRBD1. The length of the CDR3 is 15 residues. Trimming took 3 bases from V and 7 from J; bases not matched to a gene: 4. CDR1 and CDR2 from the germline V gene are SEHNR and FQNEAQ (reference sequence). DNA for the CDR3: TGTGCCAGCAGCTTCAGGGACAGGGGGAACGGGGAGCTGTTTTTT. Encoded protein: CASSFRDRGNGELFF.

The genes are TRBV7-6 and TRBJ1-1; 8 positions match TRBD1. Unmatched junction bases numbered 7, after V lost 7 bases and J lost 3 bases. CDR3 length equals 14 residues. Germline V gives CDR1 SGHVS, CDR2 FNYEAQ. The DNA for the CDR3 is TGTGCCAGCACCTCAGGGGGCGAGGACACTGAAGCTTTCTTT. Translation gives CASTSGGEDTEAFF.

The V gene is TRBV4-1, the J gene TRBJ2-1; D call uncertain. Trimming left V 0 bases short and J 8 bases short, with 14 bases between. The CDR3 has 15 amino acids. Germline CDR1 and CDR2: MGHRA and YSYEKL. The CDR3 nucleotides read TGCGCCAGCAGCCAAGAAATTGGCCTAGTGGATGAGCAGTTCTTC. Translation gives CASSQEIGLVDEQFF.

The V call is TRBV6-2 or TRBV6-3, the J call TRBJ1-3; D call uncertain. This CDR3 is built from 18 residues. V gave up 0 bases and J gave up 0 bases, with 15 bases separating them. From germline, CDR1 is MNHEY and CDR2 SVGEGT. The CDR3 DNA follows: TGTGCCAGCAGTTACTCCGGTCCTCTCTACCCCTCTGGAAACACCATATATTTT. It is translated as CASSYSGPLYPSGNTIYF.

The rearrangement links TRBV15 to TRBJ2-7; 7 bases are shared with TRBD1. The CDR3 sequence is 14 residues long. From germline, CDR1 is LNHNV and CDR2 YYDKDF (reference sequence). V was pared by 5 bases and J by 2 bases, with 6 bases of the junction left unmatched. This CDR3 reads CATSPWDRAYEQYF. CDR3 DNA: TGTGCCACCAGCCCATGGGACAGAGCCTACGAGCAGTACTTC.

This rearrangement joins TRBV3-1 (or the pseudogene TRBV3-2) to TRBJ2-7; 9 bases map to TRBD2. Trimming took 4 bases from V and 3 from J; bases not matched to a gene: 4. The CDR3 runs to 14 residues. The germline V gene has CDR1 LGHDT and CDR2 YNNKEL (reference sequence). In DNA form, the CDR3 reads TGTGCCAGCAGCCCGAGACTAGCGGACTACGAGCAGTACTTC. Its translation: CASSPRLADYEQYF.

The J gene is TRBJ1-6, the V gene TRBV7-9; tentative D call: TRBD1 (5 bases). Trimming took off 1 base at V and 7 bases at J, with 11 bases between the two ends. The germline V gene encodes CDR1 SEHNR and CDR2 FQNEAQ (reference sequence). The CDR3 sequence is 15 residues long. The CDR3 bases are TGTGCCAGCAGCTTAGAGGCCGGGGGGAATTCACCCCTCCACTTT. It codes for CASSLEAGGNSPLHF.

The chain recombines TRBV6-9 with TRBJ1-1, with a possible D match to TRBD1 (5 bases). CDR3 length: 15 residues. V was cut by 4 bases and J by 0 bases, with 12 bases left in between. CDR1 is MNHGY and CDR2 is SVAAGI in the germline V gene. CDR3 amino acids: CASSSPDKLNTEAFF. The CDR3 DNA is TGTGCCAGCAGTTCTCCGGACAAACTGAACACTGAAGCTTTCTTT.